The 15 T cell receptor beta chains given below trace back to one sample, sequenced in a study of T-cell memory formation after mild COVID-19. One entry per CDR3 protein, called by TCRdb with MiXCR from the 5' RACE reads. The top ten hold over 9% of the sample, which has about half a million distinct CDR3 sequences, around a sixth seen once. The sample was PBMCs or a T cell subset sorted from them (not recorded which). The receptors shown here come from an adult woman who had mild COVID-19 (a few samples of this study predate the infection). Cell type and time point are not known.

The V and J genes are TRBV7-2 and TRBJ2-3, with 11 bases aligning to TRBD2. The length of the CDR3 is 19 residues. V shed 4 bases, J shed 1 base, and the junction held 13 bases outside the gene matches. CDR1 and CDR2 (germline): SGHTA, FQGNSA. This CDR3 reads CASSSLPTSGAWGTDTQYF. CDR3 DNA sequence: TGTGCCAGCAGCTCCCTACCGACTAGCGGGGCCTGGGGCACAGATACGCAGTATTTT.

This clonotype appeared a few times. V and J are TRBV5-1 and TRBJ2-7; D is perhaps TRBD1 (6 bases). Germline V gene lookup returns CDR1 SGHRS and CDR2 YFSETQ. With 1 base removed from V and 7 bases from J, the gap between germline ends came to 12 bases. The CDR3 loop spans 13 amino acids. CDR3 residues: CASSLWDNREQYF. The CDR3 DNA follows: TGCGCCAGCAGCTTGTGGGACAACCGGGAGCAGTACTTC.

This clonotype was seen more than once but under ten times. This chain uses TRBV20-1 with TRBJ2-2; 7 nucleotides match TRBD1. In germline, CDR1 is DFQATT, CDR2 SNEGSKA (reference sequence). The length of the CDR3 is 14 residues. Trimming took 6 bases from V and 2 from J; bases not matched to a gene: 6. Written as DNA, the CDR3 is TGCAGTGCGGTGGGACAGTCAAACACCGGGGAGCTGTTTTTT. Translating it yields CSAVGQSNTGELFF.

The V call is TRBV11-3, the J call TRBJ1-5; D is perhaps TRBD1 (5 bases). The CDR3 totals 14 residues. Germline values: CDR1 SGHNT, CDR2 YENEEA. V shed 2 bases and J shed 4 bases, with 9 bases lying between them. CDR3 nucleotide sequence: TGTGCCAGCAGCTTACGGGGGAGGAATCAGCCCCAGCATTTT. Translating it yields CASSLRGRNQPQHF.

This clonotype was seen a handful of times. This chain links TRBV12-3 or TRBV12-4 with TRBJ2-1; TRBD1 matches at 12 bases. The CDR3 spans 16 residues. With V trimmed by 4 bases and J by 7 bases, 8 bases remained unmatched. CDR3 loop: CASSSLGTGGRNEQFF. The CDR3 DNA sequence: TGTGCCAGCAGTTCCCTTGGGACAGGGGGCCGAAATGAGCAGTTCTTC.

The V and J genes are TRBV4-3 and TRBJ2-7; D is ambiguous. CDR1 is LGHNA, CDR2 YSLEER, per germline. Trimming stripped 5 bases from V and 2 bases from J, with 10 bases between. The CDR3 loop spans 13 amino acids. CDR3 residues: CASSSARTYEQYF. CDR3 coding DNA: TGCGCCAGCAGCTCGGCCAGGACCTACGAGCAGTACTTC.

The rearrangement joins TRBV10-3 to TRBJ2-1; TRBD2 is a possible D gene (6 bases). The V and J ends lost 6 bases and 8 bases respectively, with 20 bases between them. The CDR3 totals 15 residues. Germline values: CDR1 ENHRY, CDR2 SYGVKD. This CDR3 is CAISPTGSMFHEQFF. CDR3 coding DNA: TGTGCCATCAGCCCCACCGGGAGCATGTTCCATGAGCAGTTCTTC.

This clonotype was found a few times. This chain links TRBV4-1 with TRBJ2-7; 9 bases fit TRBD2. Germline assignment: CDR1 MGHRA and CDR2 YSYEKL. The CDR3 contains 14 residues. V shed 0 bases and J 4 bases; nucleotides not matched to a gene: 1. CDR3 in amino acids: CASSQEAGGYEQYF. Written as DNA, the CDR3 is TGCGCCAGCAGCCAAGAAGCGGGGGGTTACGAGCAGTACTTC.

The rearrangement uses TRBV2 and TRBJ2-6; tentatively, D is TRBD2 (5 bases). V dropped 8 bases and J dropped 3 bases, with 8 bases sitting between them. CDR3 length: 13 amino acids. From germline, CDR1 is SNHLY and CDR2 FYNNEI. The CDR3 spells CASLRGGANVLTF. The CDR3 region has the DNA TGTGCCAGCTTACGGGGTGGGGCCAACGTCCTGACTTTC.

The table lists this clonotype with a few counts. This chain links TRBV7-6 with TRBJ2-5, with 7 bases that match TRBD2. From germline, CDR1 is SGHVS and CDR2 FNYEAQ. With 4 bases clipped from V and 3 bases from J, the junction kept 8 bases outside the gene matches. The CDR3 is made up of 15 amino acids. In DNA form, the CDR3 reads TGTGCCAGCAGCTACGACGGAGGACTAGAAGAGACCCAGTACTTC. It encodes CASSYDGGLEETQYF.

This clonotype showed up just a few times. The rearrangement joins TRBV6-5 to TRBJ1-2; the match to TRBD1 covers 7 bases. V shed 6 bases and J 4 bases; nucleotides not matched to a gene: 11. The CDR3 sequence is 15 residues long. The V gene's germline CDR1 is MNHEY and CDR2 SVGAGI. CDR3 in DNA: TGTGCCAGCAGGGACCGGGACAGCACTGCCTATGGCTACACCTTC. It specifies CASRDRDSTAYGYTF.

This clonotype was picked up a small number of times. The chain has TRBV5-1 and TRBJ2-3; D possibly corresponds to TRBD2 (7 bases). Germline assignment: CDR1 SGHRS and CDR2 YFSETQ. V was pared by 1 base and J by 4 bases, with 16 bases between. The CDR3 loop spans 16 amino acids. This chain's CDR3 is CASSLFRGARADTQYF. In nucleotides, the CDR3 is TGCGCCAGCAGCTTGTTTCGGGGGGCGAGGGCAGATACGCAGTATTTT.

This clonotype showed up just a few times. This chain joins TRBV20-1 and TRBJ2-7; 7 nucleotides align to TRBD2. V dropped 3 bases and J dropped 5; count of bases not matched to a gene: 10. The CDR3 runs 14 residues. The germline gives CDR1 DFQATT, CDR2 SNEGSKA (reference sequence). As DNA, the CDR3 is TGCAGTGCTAGGAGGGCGGGAGTTGCTAACGAGCAGTACTTC. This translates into CSARRAGVANEQYF.

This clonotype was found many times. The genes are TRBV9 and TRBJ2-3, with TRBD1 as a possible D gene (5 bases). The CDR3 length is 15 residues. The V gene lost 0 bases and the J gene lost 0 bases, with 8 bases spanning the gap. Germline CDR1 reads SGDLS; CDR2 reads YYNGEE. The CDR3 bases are TGTGCCAGCAGCGTAGGGTCAGGGAGCACAGATACGCAGTATTTT. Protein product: CASSVGSGSTDTQYF.

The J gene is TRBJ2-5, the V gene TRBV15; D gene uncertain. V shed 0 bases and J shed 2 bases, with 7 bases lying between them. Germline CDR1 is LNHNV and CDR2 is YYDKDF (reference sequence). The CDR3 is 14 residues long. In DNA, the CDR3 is TGTGCCACCAGCAGAGATGGGGTACAAGAGACCCAGTACTTC. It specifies CATSRDGVQETQYF.